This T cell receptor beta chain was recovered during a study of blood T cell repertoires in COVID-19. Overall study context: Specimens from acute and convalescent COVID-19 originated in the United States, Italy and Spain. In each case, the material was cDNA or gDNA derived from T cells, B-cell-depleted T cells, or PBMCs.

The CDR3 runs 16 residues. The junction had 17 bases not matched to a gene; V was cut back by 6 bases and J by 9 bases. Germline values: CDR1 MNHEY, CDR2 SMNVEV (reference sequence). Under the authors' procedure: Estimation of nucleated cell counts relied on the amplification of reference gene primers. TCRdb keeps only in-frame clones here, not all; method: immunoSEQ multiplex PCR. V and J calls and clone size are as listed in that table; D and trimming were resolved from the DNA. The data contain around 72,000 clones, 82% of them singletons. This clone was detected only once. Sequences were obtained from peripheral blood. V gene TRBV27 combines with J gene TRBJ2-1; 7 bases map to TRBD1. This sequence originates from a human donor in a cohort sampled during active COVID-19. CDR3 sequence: CASRQTGDLGLGEQFF. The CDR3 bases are TGTGCCAGCAGGCAAACAGGGGATTTGGGTTTAGGTGAGCAGTTCTTC.